This paragraph covers one T cell receptor (beta chain) sequence. As yet, its antigen is unknown. Each sample came from a Caucasian adult donor living in Nashville, Tennessee. Data came from immunoSEQ multiplex PCR; TCRdb stores just in-frame clones and leaves some out. Here the sample spans more than 2 million clones, about 95% being singletons. CDR1 and CDR2 from the germline V gene are SGHTA and FQGNSA. The length of the CDR3 is 14 residues. V lost 5 bases and J lost 4, with 9 bases in between. This sample is drawn from a study of shared clonotypes between healthy human individuals. Study-level points and caveats: There were few donors, and this limited the genetic and exposure-history diversity represented. It was anticipated that sequencing depth would influence how many clonotypes donors shared. Around 5% of naive CD4 clonotypes were common to four donors.

The sequenced sample consisted of naive CD4+ T cells sorted from blood. Subset noted: CD45RA+ positively selected. The source of this sequence is a man between 18 and 29 years old in good health. The rearrangement joins TRBV7-2 to TRBJ1-6; D may be TRBD1 (5 bases). CDR3 amino acids: CASSPDNYNSPLHF. The CDR3 region has the DNA TGTGCCAGCAGCCCGGACAATTATAATTCACCCCTCCACTTT.